This T cell receptor beta chain was recorded in a study of CDR3 diversity in severe acne. MiXCR was run by TCRdb on the PCR reads, yielding one entry per CDR3 protein. The sample lists roughly 100,000 distinct CDR3 sequences; around 53% were seen once. CDR1 is MGHDK and CDR2 is SYGVNS in the germline V gene. The CDR3 loop spans 13 amino acids. V was trimmed by 5 bases and J by 1 base, leaving 5 bases between them. This clonotype was counted many times. The chain carries TRBV25-1 and TRBJ2-2; D gene ambiguous. Sequencing input: blood. This clonotype was sampled from a male donor with acne. The CDR3 loop reads CASSFGNTGELFF. The CDR3 DNA reads TGTGCCAGCAGTTTCGGGAACACCGGGGAGCTGTTTTTT.